Listed here are 28 T cell receptor beta chains from one sample, sequenced in a study of CD4 T cells in relation to SARS-CoV-2 and coronaviruses. The assay was immunoSEQ multiplex PCR, and TCRdb's table has in-frame clones only and misses some. The sample yields 25,000 to 30,000 clones, around 75% seen once. Before the COVID-19 pandemic, during about 2010-2018, CD4+ T cells were taken from unexposed donors. The cells were cultured for 10 days before CD4+ T cells were isolated. Antigen specificity for these receptors is unknown. The sample comprised CD4+ T cells from PBMCs, cultured in vitro. The source of these receptors is a human donor in good health.

This clone appeared a few times. This chain links TRBV7-2 with TRBJ2-4, with D possibly being TRBD2 (6 bases). From germline, CDR1 is SGHTA and CDR2 FQGNSA. This CDR3 contains 14 residues. V gave up 7 bases and J gave up 5 bases, with 15 bases separating them. The DNA of the CDR3 is TGTGCCAGCACCCCGAGTAGCGGACAAAACATTCAGTACTTC. It codes for CASTPSSGQNIQYF.

The genes are TRBV19 and TRBJ2-1; tentative D call: TRBD2 (6 bases). This CDR3 has 11 residues. The germline V gene encodes CDR1 LNHDA and CDR2 SQIVND (reference sequence). The germline V and J ends were trimmed by 8 bases and 7 bases, with 9 bases remaining between them. The CDR3 nucleotides are TGTGCCAGTGGTAGCGGTAATGAGCAGTTCTTC. This translates into CASGSGNEQFF.

The V and J genes are TRBV4-3 and TRBJ2-2; 9 nucleotides agree with TRBD1. This CDR3 comprises 17 residues. V lost 6 bases to trimming and J lost 3 bases; unmatched junction nucleotides: 11. Germline CDR1 is LGHNA and CDR2 is YSLEER. The CDR3 loop reads CASSRTTGGSDTGELFF. The CDR3 DNA is TGCGCCAGCAGTCGAACAACAGGGGGCTCGGACACCGGGGAGCTGTTTTTT.

This clone was counted once. This rearrangement joins TRBV18 to TRBJ2-7, with 8 bases fitting TRBD1. CDR3 size: 14 residues. The V segment lost 3 bases and the J segment 5 bases; nucleotides outside the gene matches: 6. CDR1 is KGHSH, CDR2 LQKENI, per germline. The CDR3, as DNA: TGTGCCAGCTCACCGGACAGGGACAACCACGAGCAGTACTTC. Protein product: CASSPDRDNHEQYF.

Here the CDR3 reads CASSLKGSATGELFF. The CDR3 region has the DNA TGTGCCAGCAGCTTAAAGGGTAGCGCAACCGGGGAGCTGTTTTTT. This chain uses TRBV7-2 with TRBJ2-2, with D tentatively TRBD2 (5 bases). Deletions cut 2 bases from V and 5 bases from J, with 12 bases between. From germline, CDR1 is SGHTA and CDR2 FQGNSA. CDR3 length: 15 residues.

The chain has TRBV6-5 and TRBJ2-1; possibly TRBD2 for D (5 bases). The ends were cut back, 10 bases at V and 8 bases at J, with 15 bases in the middle. The V gene's germline CDR1 is MNHEY and CDR2 SVGAGI. The CDR3 is 12 amino acids. The CDR3 loop reads CATRGPIDEQFF. Here the CDR3 DNA reads TGTGCCACCCGCGGGCCGATTGATGAGCAGTTCTTC.

This clone has just a few counts. The chain combines TRBV3-1 (or the pseudogene TRBV3-2) with TRBJ1-2; the D gene is possibly TRBD1 (5 bases). V was trimmed by 1 base and J by 8 bases, leaving 14 bases between them. The CDR3 covers 14 residues. Germline V gives CDR1 LGHDT, CDR2 YNNKEL (reference sequence). This chain's CDR3 is CASSQVDMNSGYTF. CDR3 bases: TGTGCCAGCAGCCAAGTGGACATGAACAGCGGCTACACCTTC.

The V gene is TRBV4-1, the J gene TRBJ2-1, with 9 bases aligning to TRBD1. Trimming cost V 1 base and J 9 bases; bases outside gene matches: 13. The germline CDR1 and CDR2 sequences are MGHRA and YSYEKL. This CDR3 has 17 residues. The CDR3 region has the DNA TGCGCCAGCAGCCAAGGGTGGGTCTGGACAGGGGAAGCTGAGCAGTTCTTC. Protein product: CASSQGWVWTGEAEQFF.

The V call is TRBV5-1, the J call TRBJ2-3, with 10 nucleotides matching TRBD1. The CDR3 is 17 amino acids. Germline V gives CDR1 SGHRS, CDR2 YFSETQ. Losses at the gene ends were 0 bases for V and 4 bases for J; bases not matched to a gene: 8. For the CDR3, the DNA is TGCGCCAGCAGCTTGGCCCTCTCAGGACAGGGGGCAGATACGCAGTATTTT. Protein: CASSLALSGQGADTQYF.

This chain links TRBV9 with TRBJ1-1; D call uncertain. Germline V lookup: CDR1 SGDLS, CDR2 YYNGEE. The length of the CDR3 is 12 residues. Trimming cost V 3 bases and J 6 bases, with 9 bases left between them. CDR3 DNA sequence: TGTGCCAGCAGCGAACTAAGGGCTGAAGCTTTCTTT. Translated: CASSELRAEAFF.

The chain combines TRBV12-3 or TRBV12-4 with TRBJ2-5; no clear D. The CDR3 totals 12 residues. V was pared by 5 bases and J by 5 bases, with 9 bases between. The CDR3 DNA sequence: TGTGCCAGCAGTCCGACCAGGGAGACCCAGTACTTC. It is translated as CASSPTRETQYF.

The rearrangement links TRBV5-1 to TRBJ2-2; D could derive from TRBD1 or TRBD2 (6 bases each). Germline values: CDR1 SGHRS, CDR2 YFSETQ. V lost 0 bases and J lost 0, with 9 bases in between. The CDR3 totals 16 residues. As DNA, the CDR3 is TGCGCCAGCAGCTTGGAGGGGGGATCGAACACCGGGGAGCTGTTTTTT. Translated: CASSLEGGSNTGELFF. Full variable domain (outside the CDR3, taken from reference TRBV5-1 and TRBJ2-2): KAGVTQTPRYLIKTRGQQVTLSCSPISGHRSVSWYQQTPGQGLQFLFEYFSETQRNKGNFPGRFSGRQFSNSRSEMNVSTLELGDSALYLCASSLEGGSNTGELFFGEGSRLTVL.

The chain recombines TRBV5-6 with TRBJ1-1; D ambiguous. Germline V gives CDR1 SGHDT, CDR2 YYEEEE. The CDR3 runs to 11 residues. Deletions cut 4 bases from V and 6 bases from J, with 7 bases between. CDR3: CASSRRSEAFF. The CDR3, as DNA: TGTGCCAGCAGCCGGAGATCTGAAGCTTTCTTT.

The V and J genes are TRBV6-5 and TRBJ2-7; 8 bases agree with TRBD1. From germline, CDR1 is MNHEY and CDR2 SVGAGI. The trim removed 3 bases at V and 4 bases at J, leaving 8 bases unmatched. This CDR3 is 15 amino acids long. The CDR3 DNA is TGTGCCAGCAGTTATTCCTCAGGGGGCCGGTACGAGCAGTACTTC. Amino acids: CASSYSSGGRYEQYF.

J is TRBJ2-3 and V is TRBV10-1, with D unresolved. In germline, CDR1 is WNHNN, CDR2 SYGVQD (reference sequence). Trimming stripped 8 bases from V and 1 base from J, with 10 bases between. The length of the CDR3 is 13 residues. The CDR3 loop reads CASANSGTDTQYF. The CDR3 bases are TGCGCCAGCGCGAATAGTGGCACAGATACGCAGTATTTT.

In its sample, this clone was seen once. The chain carries TRBV5-5 and TRBJ2-3; the D is unclear. The CDR3 extends over 13 amino acids. Germline lookup yields CDR1 SGHKS and CDR2 YYEKEE (reference sequence). V was clipped by 7 bases and J by 3 bases, with 12 bases between them. The CDR3 DNA reads as TGTGCCAGCGCTAGTCCGGCTACAGATACGCAGTATTTT. Its translation is CASASPATDTQYF.

V gene TRBV10-3 combines with J gene TRBJ2-3; D is perhaps TRBD2 (6 bases). Between the trimmed V and J ends, which lost 4 bases and 6 bases, there was a span of 17 bases. Germline CDR1 ENHRY, CDR2 SYGVKD. CDR3 size: 15 residues. The CDR3 here is CAISARDFPLDTQYF. The CDR3 DNA sequence: TGTGCCATCAGTGCCCGGGACTTCCCCTTGGATACGCAGTATTTT.

This sequence joins TRBV5-8 and TRBJ1-1; tentatively, D is TRBD1 (6 bases). The CDR3 spans 12 residues. V was shortened by 3 bases and J by 6 bases, with 9 bases between the two germline ends. CDR1 and CDR2 from the germline V gene are SGHTS and YDEGEE. The CDR3 sequence is CASSSPGAEAFF. The CDR3 DNA reads as TGTGCCAGCAGCTCACCAGGGGCTGAAGCTTTCTTT.

The chain links TRBV29-1 to TRBJ1-2, with 11 bases that match TRBD1. The V gene end was trimmed by 4 bases and the J gene end by 13 bases; junction bases not matched to a gene: 14. This CDR3 region has 14 residues. Germline CDR1 reads SQVTM; CDR2 reads ANQGSEA. The chain's CDR3 is CSVGILGTGGFPTF. DNA for the CDR3: TGCAGCGTTGGAATATTGGGGACAGGGGGATTTCCCACCTTC.

The chain has TRBV9 and TRBJ1-3; unclear D gene. Per germline, CDR1 SGDLS and CDR2 YYNGEE. The CDR3 loop spans 16 amino acids. Trimming removed 0 bases from V and 2 bases from J, with 12 bases in between. The CDR3 loop reads CASSVDLGEAGNTIYF. The CDR3 DNA sequence: TGTGCCAGCAGCGTAGACCTCGGAGAAGCTGGAAACACCATATATTTT.

V gene TRBV7-8 combines with J gene TRBJ2-6, with a tentative D call TRBD2 (5 bases). The germline V and J ends were trimmed by 5 bases and 0 bases, with 14 bases remaining between them. The CDR3 extends over 17 amino acids. Germline V gives CDR1 SGHVS, CDR2 FQNEAQ. The CDR3 is CASSPRTGFSGANVLTF. The DNA for the CDR3 is TGTGCCAGCAGCCCGAGAACGGGGTTCTCTGGGGCCAACGTCCTGACTTTC.

The rearrangement joins TRBV28 to TRBJ1-2, with D tentatively TRBD1 (6 bases). The CDR3 sequence is 15 residues long. Trimming removed 3 bases from V and 4 bases from J, with 15 bases in between. Germline CDR1 is MDHEN and CDR2 is SYDVKM. CDR3 nucleotide sequence: TGTGCCAGCAGTTTGGACAGCGCCGTGGGCTATGGCTACACCTTC. This gives the protein CASSLDSAVGYGYTF.

The chain uses TRBV15 and TRBJ2-7, with 7 bases fitting TRBD1. Germline V CDR1 and CDR2: LNHNV, YYDKDF (reference sequence). V lost 0 bases and J lost 4; bases outside the gene matches: 3. This CDR3 has 14 amino acids. The CDR3 bases are TGTGCCACCAGCAGAGAAAGGGGGCCGTACGAGCAGTACTTC. This translates into CATSRERGPYEQYF. The whole variable domain, filled in from reference TRBV15 and TRBJ2-7, reads DAMVIQNPRYQVTQFGKPVTLSCSQTLNHNVMYWYQQKSSQAPKLLFHYYDKDFNNEADTPDNFQSRRPNTSFCFLDIRSPGLGDTAMYLCATSRERGPYEQYFGPGTRLTVT.

The chain couples TRBV6-5 to TRBJ1-1, with D tentatively TRBD1 (6 bases). This CDR3 region has 13 residues. The ends were cut back, 11 bases at V and 2 bases at J, with 15 bases in the middle. The germline CDR1 and CDR2 sequences are MNHEY and SVGAGI. CDR3 amino acids: CASNGQPNTEAFF. Written as DNA, the CDR3 is TGTGCCTCGAACGGACAGCCAAACACTGAAGCTTTCTTT.

The V call is TRBV6-2 or TRBV6-3, the J call TRBJ2-3; D call uncertain. Per germline, CDR1 MNHEY and CDR2 SVGEGT. The length of the CDR3 is 13 residues. V was trimmed by 4 bases and J by 2 bases, leaving 7 bases between them. CDR3 region: CASSSSLTDTQYF. The CDR3 DNA reads TGTGCCAGCAGTTCGTCGCTCACAGATACGCAGTATTTT.

This chain uses TRBV9 with TRBJ2-3; D perhaps matches TRBD2 (6 bases). The germline V and J ends were trimmed by 6 bases and 1 base, with 18 bases remaining between them. In germline, CDR1 is SGDLS, CDR2 YYNGEE. CDR3 size: 16 residues. CDR3 DNA: TGTGCCAGCACCTGGGCGGAGGGCCCGGGCACAGATACGCAGTATTTT. Protein sequence: CASTWAEGPGTDTQYF. Complete variable domain (other parts from reference TRBV9 and TRBJ2-3): DSGVTQTPKHLITATGQRVTLRCSPRSGDLSVYWYQQSLDQGLQFLIQYYNGEERAKGNILERFSAQQFPDLHSELNLSSLELGDSALYFCASTWAEGPGTDTQYFGPGTRLTVL.

The chain has TRBV11-3 and TRBJ2-3, with D uncertain. The CDR3 covers 13 residues. Germline V gene sequence: CDR1 SGHNT, CDR2 YENEEA. The V and J ends lost 3 bases and 4 bases respectively, with 8 bases between them. The chain's CDR3 is CASSFRDPDTQYF. CDR3 coding DNA: TGTGCCAGCAGCTTTAGGGATCCAGATACGCAGTATTTT.

The chain has TRBV25-1 and TRBJ2-3, with TRBD2 matching 10 bases. Germline V gene lookup returns CDR1 MGHDK and CDR2 SYGVNS. The CDR3 sequence is 16 residues long. With 0 bases clipped from V and 5 bases from J, the junction kept 5 bases outside the gene matches. CDR3 protein: CASSEYASGGGDTQYF. Written as DNA, the CDR3 is TGTGCCAGCAGTGAATACGCTAGCGGGGGTGGAGATACGCAGTATTTT.